The next 7 T cell receptor beta chains were all read from a single sample in a study of patients and donors after allogeneic stem cell transplantation (dated by TCRdb to about 2020). Receptor libraries were prepared by RT-PCR. Reads for this sample came from a NextSeq 550. TCRdb trimmed the raw reads at Q25, called clones with MiXCR and kept productive beta chains. Each CDR3 protein appears once, grouped with its most common genes and DNA. The sample yields some 960,000 distinct CDR3 sequences; about 20% were counted once. Roughly 6.4% of the sample goes to the ten largest clones. The sample was blood, either unsorted or a sorted T cell fraction (not recorded which). Receptors originate from a human donor who was either an allogeneic HSCT recipient or a stem cell or donor lymphocyte infusion donor (not recorded which). It is not recorded whose cells these are; they may come from a transplant donor.

The V and J genes are TRBV10-3 and TRBJ2-2; the D is unclear. Germline values: CDR1 ENHRY, CDR2 SYGVKD. This CDR3 is 11 amino acids long. V lost 6 bases and J 7 bases, leaving 6 bases between the germline ends. CDR3 residues: CAISQSGELFF. The CDR3 nucleotides are TGTGCCATCAGCCAGAGCGGGGAGCTGTTTTTT.

This sequence joins TRBV11-3 and TRBJ2-1; D is possibly TRBD1 or TRBD2 (6 bases each). The germline gives CDR1 SGHNT, CDR2 YENEEA. V gave up 1 base and J gave up 9 bases, with 16 bases separating them. The CDR3 spans 15 residues. The CDR3 DNA is TGTGCCAGCAGCTTAGGGATGGGGGGCCATAGTGAGCAGTTCTTC. Amino acids: CASSLGMGGHSEQFF.

The rearrangement joins TRBV25-1 to TRBJ1-2; a weak D match, TRBD1 (5 bases). This CDR3 spans 13 amino acids. In germline, CDR1 is MGHDK, CDR2 SYGVNS. V lost 4 bases and J 4 bases, leaving 10 bases between the germline ends. CDR3 bases: TGTGCCAGCAGTGGGTTGGGGGGCTATGGCTACACCTTC. It codes for CASSGLGGYGYTF.

V usage is TRBV18 and J usage is TRBJ2-3; the match to TRBD2 covers 8 bases. The CDR3 runs 14 residues. V dropped 6 bases and J dropped 2; count of bases not matched to a gene: 4. The germline gives CDR1 KGHSH, CDR2 LQKENI. CDR3 residues: CASSGLADTDTQYF. The CDR3 DNA is TGTGCCAGCTCTGGACTAGCCGACACAGATACGCAGTATTTT.

This chain connects TRBV28 to TRBJ2-1, with D unresolved. Per the germline V gene, CDR1 is MDHEN and CDR2 is SYDVKM. Trimming left V 3 bases short and J 6 bases short, with 9 bases between. This CDR3 comprises 13 residues. CDR3 residues: CASSFRLLNEQFF. The DNA of the CDR3 is TGTGCCAGCAGTTTCAGACTCCTCAATGAGCAGTTCTTC.

There are a few counts of this clonotype. The rearrangement links TRBV20-1 to TRBJ2-1, with TRBD2 matching over 9 bases. Germline values: CDR1 DFQATT, CDR2 SNEGSKA (reference sequence). V lost 1 base to trimming and J lost 6 bases; unmatched junction nucleotides: 7. CDR3 length: 15 residues. CDR3 residues: CSARGSGRAGNEQFF. DNA for the CDR3: TGCAGTGCTAGAGGTAGCGGGAGAGCGGGCAATGAGCAGTTCTTC.

This clonotype has a count of ten or more. This chain links TRBV25-1 with TRBJ2-1; 8 bases are a match to TRBD1. In germline, CDR1 is MGHDK, CDR2 SYGVNS. This CDR3 contains 13 residues. V shed 6 bases, J shed 9 bases, and the junction held 7 bases outside the gene matches. The DNA for the CDR3 is TGTGCCAGCAGAGACAGGGGAGGCATTGAGCAGTTCTTC. The encoded protein is CASRDRGGIEQFF.